This T cell receptor (beta chain) was identified in a study of early T cells in non-severe SARS-CoV-2 infection. Study information: Sequencing targeted bulk RNA from unsorted whole blood, leaving chains unpaired. The study's findings and limits: Sequences matched to VDJdb favored anti-spike CD8 responses, while private and CD4 specificities were missed.

This clonotype occurred many times. What it binds is not known. The library protocol tagged individual cDNA molecules with unique molecular identifiers. TCRdb analysed the 5' RACE reads with MiXCR anew, one entry per CDR3 protein. Counted here are approximately 77,000 distinct CDR3 sequences, about 12% occurring once; the ten biggest clones make up approximately 3.6%. Trimming cost V 4 bases and J 5 bases; bases outside gene matches: 1. The CDR3 has 14 residues. Looked up from germline, CDR1 is SEHNR and CDR2 is FQNEAQ (reference sequence). The gene calls are TRBV7-9 and TRBJ1-4, with 10 bases identical to TRBD1. This receptor was identified in an adult who was a healthcare worker with PCR-confirmed SARS-CoV-2 infection or an uninfected control (not recorded which). The specimen sequenced was whole blood. The CDR3 is CASSSGQGNEKLFF. The CDR3 nucleotides are TGTGCCAGCAGCTCGGGACAGGGGAATGAAAAACTGTTTTTT.